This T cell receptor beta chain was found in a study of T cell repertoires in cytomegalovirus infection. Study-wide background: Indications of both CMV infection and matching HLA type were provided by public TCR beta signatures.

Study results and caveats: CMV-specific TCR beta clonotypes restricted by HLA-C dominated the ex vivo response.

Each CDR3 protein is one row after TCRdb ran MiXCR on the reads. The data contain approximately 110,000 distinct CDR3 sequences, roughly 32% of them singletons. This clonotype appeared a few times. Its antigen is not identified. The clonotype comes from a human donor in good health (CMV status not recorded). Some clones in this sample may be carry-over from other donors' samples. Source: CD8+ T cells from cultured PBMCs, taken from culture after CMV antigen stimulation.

CDR3 sequence (DNA): TGTGCCAGCAGCTTAGGGGGCTCTGATACGCAGTATTTT. This gives the protein CASSLGGSDTQYF. The chain uses TRBV7-9 and TRBJ2-3, with a possible D match to TRBD1 (5 bases). Deletions cut 1 base from V and 6 bases from J, with 8 bases between. The CDR3 contains 13 residues. Germline lookup yields CDR1 SEHNR and CDR2 FQNEAQ (reference sequence).